This paragraph reports one T cell receptor beta chain. The antigen it recognizes is unknown. No clone much larger than this one lies a single base away; base qualities are absent. This record comes from a study of cytomegalovirus exposure and HLA in healthy donors (dated by TCRdb to 2015 to 2018). Study-wide context: An earlier analysis of some 500 of the donors reported 250 to 300 Gb of sequence data and around 110 million unique TCR beta sequences from 150 million to 200 million T cells. The later analysis used no new phenotypic data to find candidate immune exposures, relying instead on TCR beta sequences and their occurrence across donors. On average, around 230,000 unique TCR beta nucleotide sequences were sequenced per donor among several hundred genotyped donors of the cohort, with roughly 19% of those sequences being non-productive. A separate validation cohort of approximately 130 different subjects was used in addition to the roughly 720-subject first cohort. Five DR-DQ haplotypes were handled as single units for association and clustering, since linkage in the cohort was strong. Donor age, sex, ethnicity and CMV serostatus were compiled together with the repertoire data. The number of typed donors differed by locus: roughly 629-640 for A, B, C, DRB1 and DQB1; some 540 for DQA1; 606 for DPA1; and around 450 for DPB1. An earlier analysis of about 620 of the donors applied high-throughput TCR beta sequencing to assess whether each TCR beta V gene segment acted as functional or pseudogenic. The study was designed to test whether signatures of past pathogen exposure could be identified by cataloging public T cell receptors. HLA typing included class I and class II loci at four-digit resolution. Among the approximately 400 genotyped donors, under 90% belonged to the genetic ancestry cluster associated with self-reported Caucasian donors. Every repertoire in the discovery cohort had been generated on one and the same sequencing platform. The T cell repertoires of 700 or so subjects were profiled by immunosequencing and related to cytomegalovirus serostatus. In a later genetic analysis, genome-wide SNP genotypes for about three fifths of the roughly 670 donors were used, and that subset was treated as a discovery cohort. An early release that covered some 640 HLA-typed donors contained about 300 gigabases of sequencing data and 65 million to 100 million unique TCR sequences. A later analysis re-examined previously published TCR beta repertoires from about 670 donors and added high-resolution HLA genotyping to investigate patterns of TCR occurrence. The study combined high-throughput TCR immunosequencing, statistical association of individual TCRs with disease status, and machine learning to predict cytomegalovirus infection status.

Study-wide findings and limitations: A further reported finding was that TCR beta sequences accurately predicted the HLA-A and HLA-B alleles for most subjects in the first cohort. In a later genetic analysis, a missense DCLRE1C variant was associated with V-gene and J-gene trimming of TCR beta chains, and the association was replicated in an independent cohort. According to a later analysis, most CMV-associated TCR beta chains appeared to be HLA-restricted, and the HLA associations seemed to be driven largely by CMV exposure. Three of the identified cytomegalovirus-associated TCR beta chains were confirmed in vitro to be specific for cytomegalovirus antigens. While some public TCRs were present in many individuals, most TCR sequences turned up only very rarely across donors. A total of some 180 TCR beta chains were listed by the study as associated with cytomegalovirus. Only TCR beta chains were sequenced in this cohort, and the absence of alpha or paired-chain data limited detectable features. Broadly in line with IMGT annotations, most TCR beta V segments showed up in productive rearrangements about 87% or about 30% of the time in an earlier analysis of under 700 of the donors. Roughly uniform sequencing depth across donors was assumed in presence/absence analyses, although this assumption may not hold. The only immune exposure information available for the cohort was CMV serostatus. A cluster of highly shared sequence variants was judged likely to represent a technical artifact of the sequencing pipeline. In a later analysis, HLA-associated TCR beta chains were found to be more clonally expanded and to have lower generation probabilities than equally common non-associated chains. Because counts were too low, some 17 rarely observed V segments, including chromosome 9 orphons, were left out of the earlier analysis of about 500 of the donors. The classifier was reported to diagnose cytomegalovirus status with high specificity and sensitivity in both the original and validation cohorts. According to the authors, the approach could potentially be generalized to other disease states and immunological phenotypes. Correlated functional status among segregating V segments might be attributable to linkage disequilibrium, but an unknown experimental factor could not be ruled out. At a false discovery rate of 0.05, a later analysis linked around 15,000 TCR beta sequences to specific HLA alleles. Because HLA typing was missing for some donors at each locus, association tests included only the typed subset. According to a later analysis, parvovirus B19, influenza, CMV and Epstein-Barr virus appeared linked to several top co-occurrence clusters. Assigning TCR associations to individual alleles was difficult when HLA alleles, especially DR and DQ, strongly co-occurred. In a later analysis, TCR association rates were found to vary across HLA loci, with the most associated TCRs seen for DRB1 alleles and the fewest for HLA-C alleles. The 87-base-pair reads could not distinguish some IMGT-functional V segments, including TRBV6-2 and TRBV6-3, so those segments were excluded. A later genetic analysis reported fewer N-insertions in productive TCRs among donors in an Asian-associated ancestry cluster than the approximately 670-donor mean.

The CDR3 sequence holds 13 residues, the cysteine and phenylalanine included. The DNA shown is the 39-base CDR3, in frame from base 1. CDR1 SGHTA and CDR2 FQGNSA are derived from the germline V gene. V loses 5 bases, J loses 0 bases, and the germline ends lie 7 bases apart. Library preparation was by the immunoSEQ multiplex PCR assay. For the multiplex PCR, a mixture combining 60 forward primers for TCR Vbeta segments and 13 reverse primers for TCR Jbeta segments was used. Amplification of the CDR3 region of rearranged TCR beta genes was performed with a multiplex PCR assay on genomic DNA. Amplified TCR beta libraries were sequenced as 87-base-pair reads on the Illumina HiSeq System. As for the authors' bioinformatics: A later analysis counted some 80 million unique TCR beta chains across the 670 or so repertoires, and around 9.9 million of these chains were shared by at least two donors. Raw reads were error-corrected and collapsed into unique sequences with a nearest-neighbor algorithm that merged closely related sequences to remove PCR and sequencing errors. To assign V, D and J gene segments, CDR3 sequences were aligned to IMGT reference sequences. For a sequence to be retained, at least a six-nucleotide match to both a V gene segment and a J gene segment was required. A rearrangement was called productive if the CDR3 had no stop codons and remained in frame with V and J, and every other rearrangement was called non-productive. CDR3 was defined according to IMGT convention as the region running from the second conserved V-encoded cysteine to the conserved J-encoded phenylalanine. The earlier analysis of 450 to 750 of the donors excluded any sequence lacking an unambiguous match to a single V gene segment. In an earlier analysis of about 590 of the donors, a V segment was called functional when productive rearrangements were above 56.7%, and segregating when the standard deviation between donors exceeded 5%. To diagnose cytomegalovirus status from the catalog of TCR beta chain sequences, a statistical classification framework was built. In a later analysis, TCR nucleotide sequences were compared against IMGT/GENE-DB human TR gene sequences so that V and J genes could be assigned. A later analysis assigned CDR3 sequences and most-parsimonious VDJ recombination scenarios with the TCRdist pipeline. In a later analysis, each TCR beta chain was defined by its CDR3 amino acid sequence together with its V-gene family, and reads without a unique V-gene family were excluded. In a later analysis, fewer than 650 highly shared, low-generation-probability nucleotide sequences were removed to address suspected cross-contamination and a sequencing artifact. For each public chain, a later analysis derived a clonal expansion index from normalized ranks of inferred template counts within each repertoire. Generation probabilities in a later analysis came from a VDJ recombination model fitted to out-of-frame rearrangements, and those results were checked against IGoR. In a later analysis, hypergeometric tests were used to score TCR-TCR, TCR-HLA and TCR-CMV co-occurrence, with a repertoire-size bias correction applied to TCR pairs. A later analysis estimated false discovery rates by permuting HLA or CMV assignments 20 times. In a later analysis, co-occurring TCRs were grouped using DBSCAN, with TCRdist sequence similarity added in when clustering inside HLA-allele-positive subsets. For co-occurrence clustering, repertoires with fewer than 30,000 or more than 120,000 public chains were excluded, along with roughly 5 repertoires with anomalous nucleotide sharing. TCRdb stores this immuneACCESS table with in-frame sequences only. Part of the clones is absent; in the studies checked, under half of the shortfall reflects unresolved V genes, and no reason is known for the rest. The DNA was the basis for D and trimming; V, J and clone size are from that table. This sample gives 110,000 or so clones in total; around 85% of them show up just once. The ten largest clones capture 6.5% to 8.5% of the sample.

The cohort consisted of some 730 healthy bone marrow donors. At the time of sampling, all cohort members were nominally healthy, though unrecorded immune exposures were likely present. The donor was CMV seropositive and was included in the group of 270 or so seropositive cohort members. Every donor gave a peripheral blood sample, and the peripheral blood mononuclear cells from that sample were used for TCR beta sequencing. The Qiagen DNeasy Blood Extraction Kit was used to extract genomic DNA from the blood cell samples. The chain is made from TRBV7-2 and TRBJ1-1; the D segment cannot be called with confidence. Sequencing was carried out using PBMCs. The clonotype comes from a man aged 25-45 years in good health and CMV-seropositive. The nucleotides are TGTGCCAGCAGCCCCCAGATGAACACTGAAGCTTTCTTT. The translation is CASSPQMNTEAFF.